One and the same sample provided the 4 T cell receptor beta chains below, sequenced in a study of T cell responses to AZD1222 COVID-19 vaccine. Measured with immunoSEQ multiplex PCR; TCRdb has only the in-frame clones, and not every one. Of 150,000 to 200,000 clones in the sample, about 88% were seen once. The specimen comprised peripheral blood, sampled 28 days after the second AZD1222 dose. These receptors all come from an adult who received the AZD1222 COVID-19 vaccine.

This clone is a singleton in its sample. This chain joins TRBV6-6 and TRBJ1-5; unclear D gene. The CDR3 is 12 amino acids. Per the germline V gene, CDR1 is MNHNY and CDR2 is SVGAGI (reference sequence). V gave up 6 bases and J gave up 6 bases, with 9 bases separating them. In nucleotides, the CDR3 is TGTGCCAGCAGGGAATTGGGTCAGCCCCAGCATTTT. Amino acids: CASRELGQPQHF.

The chain is built from TRBV6-2 or TRBV6-3 and TRBJ1-2; D ambiguous. Germline lookup yields CDR1 MNHEY and CDR2 SVGEGT. Trimming left V 0 bases short and J 0 bases short, with 23 bases between. There are 20 residues in the CDR3. The CDR3 protein is CASSYSITRRGFTSNYGYTF. The CDR3 DNA sequence: TGTGCCAGCAGTTACTCGATAACCCGTCGTGGTTTTACCTCTAACTATGGCTACACCTTC.

The chain joins TRBV5-5 to TRBJ2-3; 7 bases fit TRBD1. CDR3 length: 15 residues. The trim removed 4 bases at V and 4 bases at J, leaving 9 bases unmatched. Germline-derived CDR1 and CDR2 are SGHKS and YYEKEE (reference sequence). This CDR3 is CASSPGTVKADTQYF. In DNA form, the CDR3 reads TGTGCCAGCAGCCCCGGGACAGTCAAGGCAGATACGCAGTATTTT. Using reference TRBV5-5 and TRBJ2-3 for the parts outside the CDR3, the full variable domain is DAGVTQSPTHLIKTRGQQVTLRCSPISGHKSVSWYQQVLGQGPQFIFQYYEKEERGRGNFPDRFSARQFPNYSSELNVNALLLGDSALYLCASSPGTVKADTQYFGPGTRLTVL.

This chain joins TRBV12-5 and TRBJ2-2, with 12 nucleotides matching TRBD1. The CDR3 contains 17 residues. The V gene end was trimmed by 0 bases and the J gene end by 4 bases; junction bases not matched to a gene: 3. Per the germline V gene, CDR1 is LGHNT and CDR2 is FRNRAP. The CDR3 reads CASGLVRGQGATGELFF. CDR3 coding DNA: TGTGCTAGTGGTTTGGTACGGGGACAGGGGGCCACCGGGGAGCTGTTTTTT.